The sequence of this T cell receptor (beta chain) was determined in a study of blood T cell repertoires in COVID-19. Study in general: Samples representing acute and convalescent COVID-19 were sourced from the United States, Italy and Spain. The analysed material was cDNA or gDNA that came from T cells, B-cell-depleted T cells, or PBMCs.

Data came from immunoSEQ multiplex PCR; TCRdb stores just in-frame clones and leaves some out. The profile shows 97,000 or so clones, around nine tenths of them singletons. This CDR3 is built from 13 residues. The germline V gene has CDR1 SQVTM and CDR2 ANQGSEA. Unmatched junction bases numbered 6, after V lost 4 bases and J lost 4 bases. Sequencing was done on a sample of peripheral blood. The receptor was derived from a man aged 60-69 years with acute or convalescent COVID-19. The chain combines TRBV29-1 with TRBJ1-2; 7 bases are a match to TRBD1. This CDR3 reads CSVAGQGVYGYTF. CDR3 sequence (DNA): TGCAGCGTTGCCGGCCAGGGGGTCTATGGCTACACCTTC. Filled out from reference TRBV29-1 and TRBJ1-2, the complete variable domain reads SAVISQKPSRDICQRGTSLTIQCQVDSQVTMMFWYRQQPGQSLTLIATANQGSEATYESGFVIDKFPISRPNLTFSTLTVSNMSPEDSSIYLCSVAGQGVYGYTFGSGTRLTVV.